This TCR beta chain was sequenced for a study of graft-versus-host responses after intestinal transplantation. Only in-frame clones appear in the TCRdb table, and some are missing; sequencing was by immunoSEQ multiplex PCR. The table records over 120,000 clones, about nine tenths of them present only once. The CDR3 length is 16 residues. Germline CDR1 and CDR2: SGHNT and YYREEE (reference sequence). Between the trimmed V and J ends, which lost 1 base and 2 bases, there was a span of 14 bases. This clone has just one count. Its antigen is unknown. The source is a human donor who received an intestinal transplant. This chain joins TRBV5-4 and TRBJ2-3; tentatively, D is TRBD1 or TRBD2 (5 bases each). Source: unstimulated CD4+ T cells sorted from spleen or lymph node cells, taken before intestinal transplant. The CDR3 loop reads CASSLKEGLPTDTQYF. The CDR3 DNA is TGTGCCAGCAGCTTGAAAGAGGGGCTACCCACAGATACGCAGTATTTT.